This TCR beta chain comes out of a study of blood T cell repertoires in COVID-19. Turning to the study itself: COVID-19 samples from acute and convalescent phases originated in the United States, Italy and Spain. Sources were T cells, B-cell-depleted T cells, or PBMCs; the material itself was cDNA or gDNA.

Methods used by the authors: Nucleated cell number was recorded as an estimate derived from reference gene primer amplification. This table comes from immunoSEQ multiplex PCR, and its TCRdb copy is limited to in-frame clones, with some not included. V and J calls plus clone size are reproduced from that table; the DNA served to infer D and trimming. The top ten clones hold 6.2% of a sample with under 300,000 clones, 86% of them seen once. V was pared by 0 bases and J by 0 bases, with 6 bases of the junction left unmatched. The germline gives CDR1 SGHRS, CDR2 YFSETQ. The CDR3 covers 16 residues. The clonotype originates from a man aged 60 to 75 with acute or convalescent COVID-19. Sequences were obtained from peripheral blood. The chain carries TRBV5-1 and TRBJ2-7, with 7 bases matching TRBD2. The DNA of the CDR3 is TGCGCCAGCAGCTTGGGTCCTAGCGGAGGCTCCTACGAGCAGTACTTC. It translates to CASSLGPSGGSYEQYF.